The TCR beta chain described here comes from a study of a mutant IDH1 vaccine in newly diagnosed glioma. In the study overall: The start of vaccination came 4-6 weeks after radiotherapy alone, or with temozolomide cycles.

Here immunoSEQ multiplex PCR was the method, and the copy in TCRdb shows in-frame clones only, minus some. The sample consists of some 26,000 clones, roughly four fifths of them appearing once. As to this clone: The antigen is undetermined.

Indicated time point: week 23, last vaccination. Doses of 300 ug of mutant IDH1 20-mer peptide were given with topical imiquimod. Those who donated had recent WHO grade 3 or 4 IDH1-mutant, ATRX-lost astrocytomas. The germline V gene has CDR1 WNHNN and CDR2 SYGVQD (reference sequence). V dropped 0 bases and J dropped 7 bases, with 6 bases sitting between them. This CDR3 is 12 amino acids long. The V call is TRBV10-1, the J call TRBJ2-5; D remains unclear. The sequence was obtained from a woman aged 25 to 39 with glioma. Sequencing was performed on PBMCs, taken from a glioma patient whose treatment included an IDH1 peptide vaccine. Written as DNA, the CDR3 is TGCGCCAGCAGTGAGTCAGGCGGGACCCAGTACTTC. Residues: CASSESGGTQYF.